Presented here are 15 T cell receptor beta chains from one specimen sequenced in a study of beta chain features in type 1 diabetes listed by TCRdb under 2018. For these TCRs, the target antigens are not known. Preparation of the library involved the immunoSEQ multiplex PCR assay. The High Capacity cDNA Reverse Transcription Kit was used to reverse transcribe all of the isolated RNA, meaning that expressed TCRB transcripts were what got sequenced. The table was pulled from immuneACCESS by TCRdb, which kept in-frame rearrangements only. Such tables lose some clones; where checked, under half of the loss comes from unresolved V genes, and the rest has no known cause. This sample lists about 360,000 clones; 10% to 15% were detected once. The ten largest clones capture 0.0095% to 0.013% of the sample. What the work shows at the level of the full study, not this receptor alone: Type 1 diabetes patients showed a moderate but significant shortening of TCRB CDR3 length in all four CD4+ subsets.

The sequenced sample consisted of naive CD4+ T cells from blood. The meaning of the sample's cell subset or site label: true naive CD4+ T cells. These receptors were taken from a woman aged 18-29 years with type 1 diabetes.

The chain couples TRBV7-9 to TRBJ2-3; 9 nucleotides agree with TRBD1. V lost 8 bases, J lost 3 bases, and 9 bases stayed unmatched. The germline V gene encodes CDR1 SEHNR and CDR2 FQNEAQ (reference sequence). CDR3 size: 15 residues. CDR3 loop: CASGGTGSVTDTQYF. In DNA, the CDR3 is TGTGCCAGCGGGGGGACAGGGAGTGTGACAGATACGCAGTATTTT. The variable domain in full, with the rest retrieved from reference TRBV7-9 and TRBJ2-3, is DTGVSQNPRHKITKRGQNVTFRCDPISEHNRLYWYRQTLGQGPEFLTYFQNEAQLEKSRLLSDRFSAERPKGSFSTLEIQRTEQGDSAMYLCASGGTGSVTDTQYFGPGTRLTVL.

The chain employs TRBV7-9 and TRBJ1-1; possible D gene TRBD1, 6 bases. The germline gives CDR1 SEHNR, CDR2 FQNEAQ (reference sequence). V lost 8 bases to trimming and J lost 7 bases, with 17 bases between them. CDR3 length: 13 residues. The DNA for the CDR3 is TGTGCCAGCGGCACGAGAAGGACAGATGAAGCTTTCTTT. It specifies CASGTRRTDEAFF.

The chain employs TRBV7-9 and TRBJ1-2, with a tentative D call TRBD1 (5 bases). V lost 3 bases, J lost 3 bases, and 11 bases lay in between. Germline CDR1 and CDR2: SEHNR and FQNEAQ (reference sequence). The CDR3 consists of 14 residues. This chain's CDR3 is CASSLPTAHYGYTF. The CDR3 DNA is TGTGCCAGCAGCTTGCCGACAGCGCACTATGGCTACACCTTC.

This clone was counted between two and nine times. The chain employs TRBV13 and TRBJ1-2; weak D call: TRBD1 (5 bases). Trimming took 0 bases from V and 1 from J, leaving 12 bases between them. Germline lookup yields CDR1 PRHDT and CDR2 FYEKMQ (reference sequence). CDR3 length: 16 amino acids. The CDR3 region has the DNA TGTGCCAGCAGCTTAGGTCGCGGGGACGGTAACTATGGCTACACCTTC. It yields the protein CASSLGRGDGNYGYTF.

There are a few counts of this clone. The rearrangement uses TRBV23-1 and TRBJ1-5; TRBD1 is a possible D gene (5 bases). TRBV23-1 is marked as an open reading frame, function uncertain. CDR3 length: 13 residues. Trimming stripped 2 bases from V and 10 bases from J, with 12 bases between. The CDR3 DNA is TGCGCCAGCAGTCAACAGACAGACAGACCCCAGCATTTT. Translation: CASSQQTDRPQHF.

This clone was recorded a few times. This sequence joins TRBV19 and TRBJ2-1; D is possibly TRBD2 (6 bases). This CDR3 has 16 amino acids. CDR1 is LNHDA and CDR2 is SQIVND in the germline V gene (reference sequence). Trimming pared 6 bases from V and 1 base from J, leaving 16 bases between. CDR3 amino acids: CASSLIRGGSYNEQFF. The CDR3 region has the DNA TGTGCCAGTAGCCTTATACGGGGAGGATCCTACAATGAGCAGTTCTTC. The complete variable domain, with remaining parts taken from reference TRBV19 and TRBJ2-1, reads DGGITQSPKYLFRKEGQNVTLSCEQNLNHDAMYWYRQDPGQGLRLIYYSQIVNDFQKGDIAEGYSVSREKKESFPLTVTSAQKNPTAFYLCASSLIRGGSYNEQFFGPGTRLTVL.

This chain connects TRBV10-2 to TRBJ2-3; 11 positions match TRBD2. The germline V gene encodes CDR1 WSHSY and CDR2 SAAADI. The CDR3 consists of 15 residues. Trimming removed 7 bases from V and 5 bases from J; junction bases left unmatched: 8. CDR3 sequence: CASNHPSGGLDTQYF. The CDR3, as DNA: TGCGCCAGCAACCACCCTAGCGGGGGGCTAGATACGCAGTATTTT.

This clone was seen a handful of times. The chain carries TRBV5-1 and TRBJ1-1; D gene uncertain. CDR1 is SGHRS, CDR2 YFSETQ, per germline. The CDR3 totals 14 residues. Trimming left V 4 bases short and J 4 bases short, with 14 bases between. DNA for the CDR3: TGCGCCAGCAGCACGGGCATCGAGGGCACTGAAGCTTTCTTT. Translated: CASSTGIEGTEAFF.

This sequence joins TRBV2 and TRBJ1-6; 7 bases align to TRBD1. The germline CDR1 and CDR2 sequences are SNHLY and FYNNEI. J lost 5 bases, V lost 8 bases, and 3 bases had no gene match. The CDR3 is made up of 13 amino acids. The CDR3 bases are TGTGCCAGCCAGGGGGAGCATAATTCACCCCTCCACTTT. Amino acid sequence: CASQGEHNSPLHF.

The CDR3 region has the DNA TGCGCCAGCAGCCAAGATAGGGGGCCGCCCTGGGGCTACACCTTC. Encoded protein: CASSQDRGPPWGYTF. The chain recombines TRBV4-3 with TRBJ1-2; 7 nucleotides agree with TRBD1. The V gene end was trimmed by 0 bases and the J gene end by 8 bases; junction bases not matched to a gene: 9. CDR3 length: 15 residues. Germline V lookup: CDR1 LGHNA, CDR2 YSLEER.

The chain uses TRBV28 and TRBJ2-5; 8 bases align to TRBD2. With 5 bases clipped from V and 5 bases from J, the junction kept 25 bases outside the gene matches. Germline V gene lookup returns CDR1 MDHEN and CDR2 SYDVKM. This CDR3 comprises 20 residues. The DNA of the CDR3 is TGTGCCAGCAGTCCTGCTGGCGTCCGAGCGGGAGATGTCCCCTGGGAGACCCAGTACTTC. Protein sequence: CASSPAGVRAGDVPWETQYF.

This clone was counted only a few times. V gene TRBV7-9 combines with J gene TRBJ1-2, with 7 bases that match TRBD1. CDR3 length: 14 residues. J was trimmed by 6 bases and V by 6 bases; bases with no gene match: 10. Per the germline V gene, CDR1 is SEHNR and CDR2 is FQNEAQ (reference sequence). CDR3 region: CASRVEGRGNGYTF. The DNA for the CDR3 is TGTGCCAGCAGAGTAGAGGGCAGGGGGAATGGCTACACCTTC. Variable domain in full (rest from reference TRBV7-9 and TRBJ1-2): DTGVSQNPRHKITKRGQNVTFRCDPISEHNRLYWYRQTLGQGPEFLTYFQNEAQLEKSRLLSDRFSAERPKGSFSTLEIQRTEQGDSAMYLCASRVEGRGNGYTFGSGTRLTVV.

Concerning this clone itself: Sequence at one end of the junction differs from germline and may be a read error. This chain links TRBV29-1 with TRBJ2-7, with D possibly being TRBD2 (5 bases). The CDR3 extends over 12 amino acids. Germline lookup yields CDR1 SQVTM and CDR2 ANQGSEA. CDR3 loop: CSVEEDSHEQYF. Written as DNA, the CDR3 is TGCAGCGTTGAGGAGGACTCCCACGAGCAGTACTTC.

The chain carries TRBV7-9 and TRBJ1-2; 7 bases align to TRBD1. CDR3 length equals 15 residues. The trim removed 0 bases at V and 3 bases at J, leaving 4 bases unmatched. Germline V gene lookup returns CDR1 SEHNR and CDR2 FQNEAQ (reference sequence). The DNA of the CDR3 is TGTGCCAGCAGCTTAGCACCCGGGACAGACTATGGCTACACCTTC. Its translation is CASSLAPGTDYGYTF.

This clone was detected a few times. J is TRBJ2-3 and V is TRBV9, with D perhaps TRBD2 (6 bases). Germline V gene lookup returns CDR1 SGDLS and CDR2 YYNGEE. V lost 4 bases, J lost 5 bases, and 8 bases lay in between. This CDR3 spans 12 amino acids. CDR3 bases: TGTGCCAGCAGCTGGGGAGGAGATACGCAGTATTTT. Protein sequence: CASSWGGDTQYF.